This T cell receptor beta chain was found in a study of cytomegalovirus exposure and HLA in healthy donors. Study-wide points: Cytomegalovirus association was listed for about 160 TCR beta chains. Whilst most TCR sequences proved rare, a subset of public TCRs occurred across many donors.

Vbeta (60) and Jbeta (13) primers were used in the PCR. Profiled with immunoSEQ multiplex PCR; TCRdb holds only in-frame clones, not every one. This sample has about 110,000 clones, with 60% to 75% found just once. Between the trimmed V and J ends, which lost 2 bases and 3 bases, there was a span of 20 bases. This CDR3 region has 17 residues. Germline assignment: CDR1 SGHRS and CDR2 YFSETQ. Note on this clone: Its antigen is still unknown.

The sequencing sample was made of PBMCs. The chain links TRBV5-1 to TRBJ1-1; D is undetermined. The sequence derives from a man in his forties or fifties in good health and CMV-seropositive. The CDR3 region is CASSLRRRLAGDTEAFF. The CDR3 bases are TGCGCCAGCAGCTTAAGGCGGCGCCTTGCGGGAGACACTGAAGCTTTCTTT. Based on the CDR3 plus reference TRBV5-1 and TRBJ1-1, the full variable domain is KAGVTQTPRYLIKTRGQQVTLSCSPISGHRSVSWYQQTPGQGLQFLFEYFSETQRNKGNFPGRFSGRQFSNSRSEMNVSTLELGDSALYLCASSLRRRLAGDTEAFFGQGTRLTVV.